These 14 T cell receptor beta chains were sequenced from one sample in a study of T cell repertoires in cytomegalovirus infection. TCRdb passed the reads through MiXCR, listing each CDR3 protein once. The table lists roughly 800,000 distinct CDR3 sequences, 25% to 30% of them singletons. The antigens for these receptors are not known. The source was cultured CD8+ T cells from PBMCs, collected from culture after CMV antigen stimulation. These receptors were collected from a human donor in good health (CMV status not recorded). Some clones in this sample may be carry-over from other donors' samples.

This clonotype was detected ten times or more. The rearrangement joins TRBV5-5 to TRBJ2-7; the D is unclear. Germline values: CDR1 SGHKS, CDR2 YYEKEE (reference sequence). The V and J ends lost 3 bases and 0 bases respectively, with 4 bases between them. This CDR3 region has 12 residues. Here the CDR3 reads CASSYDSYEQYV. CDR3 in DNA: TGTGCCAGCAGCTATGACTCCTACGAGCAGTACGTC.

This clonotype was counted only a few times. The rearrangement joins TRBV28 to TRBJ2-7; the D is unclear. The germline V gene has CDR1 MDHEN and CDR2 SYDVKM. The CDR3 length is 11 residues. V was shortened by 4 bases and J by 7 bases, with 8 bases between the two germline ends. CDR3 loop: CASSYGMEQYV. In nucleotides, the CDR3 is TGTGCCAGCAGTTATGGGATGGAGCAGTACGTC.

V gene TRBV7-9 combines with J gene TRBJ2-1, with 10 nucleotides matching TRBD2. The J segment lost 6 bases and the V segment lost 4 bases, leaving 9 bases of the junction unmatched. CDR1 and CDR2 (germline): SEHNR, FQNEAQ (reference sequence). The CDR3 has 16 amino acids. CDR3 nucleotide sequence: TGTGCCAGCAGCTCCGCGGGACTAGCGCCCAGCAATGAGCAGTTCTTC. It translates to CASSSAGLAPSNEQFF.

Written as DNA, the CDR3 is TGCGCCACCCGGGAATCCCCCTACTACGAGCAGTACTTC. As protein: CATRESPYYEQYF. The rearrangement uses TRBV5-1 and TRBJ2-7, with D perhaps matching TRBD2 (5 bases). This CDR3 has 13 amino acids. V lost 9 bases and J lost 3, with 16 bases in between. The germline V gene encodes CDR1 SGHRS and CDR2 YFSETQ.

This clonotype turned up a few times. The chain is built from TRBV5-1 and TRBJ1-5; D not certain. V was shortened by 1 base and J by 6 bases, with 14 bases between the two germline ends. Germline V CDR1 and CDR2: SGHRS, YFSETQ. This CDR3 spans 15 amino acids. CDR3 in DNA: TGCGCCAGCAGCTTGTTTACCGGGGTAGGTCAGCCCCAGCATTTT. It encodes CASSLFTGVGQPQHF.

Ten or more counts support this clonotype. The chain combines TRBV12-3 or TRBV12-4 with TRBJ1-2, with D perhaps TRBD1 (5 bases). With 3 bases removed from V and 2 bases from J, the gap between germline ends came to 10 bases. The CDR3 is made up of 14 amino acids. CDR3 nucleotide sequence: TGTGCCAGCAGTTTGGGGGGTGGGAACTATGGCTACACCTTC. The encoded protein is CASSLGGGNYGYTF.

J is TRBJ2-5 and V is TRBV29-1; the match to TRBD1 covers 8 bases. With 4 bases clipped from V and 7 bases from J, the junction kept 2 bases outside the gene matches. This CDR3 is built from 11 residues. Germline V lookup: CDR1 SQVTM, CDR2 ANQGSEA. The CDR3 coding sequence is TGCAGCGTTGGGACAGGGTGGACCCAGTACTTC. Amino acid sequence: CSVGTGWTQYF.

The chain has TRBV6-1 and TRBJ1-4; D gene uncertain. Trimming cost V 5 bases and J 0 bases, with 13 bases left between them. CDR1 and CDR2 (germline): MNHNS, SASEGT. This CDR3 comprises 16 residues. In DNA, the CDR3 is TGTGCCAGCAGTTCATCGTGGTCGGCAACTAATGAAAAACTGTTTTTT. It codes for CASSSSWSATNEKLFF.

This clonotype was observed a handful of times. The V and J genes are TRBV6-2 or TRBV6-3 and TRBJ2-1; 10 nucleotides agree with TRBD2. Germline V gives CDR1 MNHEY, CDR2 SVGEGT. The CDR3 runs 14 residues. V lost 2 bases, J lost 10 bases, and 5 bases stayed unmatched. This CDR3 reads CASSYPAGGNEQFF. The CDR3 region has the DNA TGTGCCAGCAGTTACCCAGCGGGGGGGAACGAGCAGTTCTTC.

This sequence joins TRBV7-6 and TRBJ1-1; D remains ambiguous. The germline CDR1 and CDR2 sequences are SGHVS and FNYEAQ. V lost 1 base, J lost 3 bases, and 30 bases lay in between. The CDR3 runs to 21 residues. The CDR3 nucleotides read TGTGCCAGCAGCTTAGTCGAGATGGTCACGGTTGAATTTAAGCGGGACACTGAAGCTTTCTTT. This sequence encodes CASSLVEMVTVEFKRDTEAFF. The variable domain in full, with the rest retrieved from reference TRBV7-6 and TRBJ1-1, is GAGVSQSPRYKVTKRGQDVALRCDPISGHVSLYWYRQALGQGPEFLTYFNYEAQQDKSGLPNDRFSAERPEGSISTLTIQRTEQRDSAMYRCASSLVEMVTVEFKRDTEAFFGQGTRLTVV.

The rearrangement joins TRBV15 to TRBJ2-5, with D possibly TRBD2 on 7 matching bases. The CDR3 has 15 amino acids. The germline V gene encodes CDR1 LNHNV and CDR2 YYDKDF (reference sequence). V was shortened by 1 base and J by 2 bases, with 11 bases between the two germline ends. This CDR3 reads CATSRGRGAQETQYF. Written as DNA, the CDR3 is TGTGCCACCAGCAGAGGCCGGGGGGCACAAGAGACCCAGTACTTC.

This clonotype was seen only a few times. The chain has TRBV2 and TRBJ1-6, with 7 bases fitting TRBD1. The CDR3 contains 14 residues. Germline values: CDR1 SNHLY, CDR2 FYNNEI. Trimming at V came to 6 bases and at J to 9 bases, leaving 8 bases not matched to a gene. CDR3: CASRPGQRSSPLHF. Written as DNA, the CDR3 is TGTGCCAGCAGACCGGGACAGAGAAGTTCACCCCTCCACTTT. The whole variable domain, remainder taken from reference TRBV2 and TRBJ1-6, is EPEVTQTPSHQVTQMGQEVILRCVPISNHLYFYWYRQILGQKVEFLVSFYNNEISEKSEIFDDQFSVERPDGSNFTLKIRSTKLEDSAMYFCASRPGQRSSPLHFGNGTRLTVT.

The gene calls are TRBV6-1 and TRBJ1-1; D is ambiguous. The CDR3 is 12 amino acids. Germline V CDR1 and CDR2: MNHNS, SASEGT. V lost 3 bases to trimming and J lost 6 bases, with 8 bases between them. Here the CDR3 DNA reads TGTGCCAGCAGTGAGACGAGGGCTGAAGCTTTCTTT. Protein product: CASSETRAEAFF.

V usage is TRBV6-1 and J usage is TRBJ1-2; D remains ambiguous. This CDR3 is 13 amino acids long. In germline, CDR1 is MNHNS, CDR2 SASEGT. Trimming took 5 bases from V and 6 from J, leaving 13 bases between them. CDR3 bases: TGTGCCAGCAGTTTCGGCAACGGGGATGGCTACACCTTC. This codes for CASSFGNGDGYTF.